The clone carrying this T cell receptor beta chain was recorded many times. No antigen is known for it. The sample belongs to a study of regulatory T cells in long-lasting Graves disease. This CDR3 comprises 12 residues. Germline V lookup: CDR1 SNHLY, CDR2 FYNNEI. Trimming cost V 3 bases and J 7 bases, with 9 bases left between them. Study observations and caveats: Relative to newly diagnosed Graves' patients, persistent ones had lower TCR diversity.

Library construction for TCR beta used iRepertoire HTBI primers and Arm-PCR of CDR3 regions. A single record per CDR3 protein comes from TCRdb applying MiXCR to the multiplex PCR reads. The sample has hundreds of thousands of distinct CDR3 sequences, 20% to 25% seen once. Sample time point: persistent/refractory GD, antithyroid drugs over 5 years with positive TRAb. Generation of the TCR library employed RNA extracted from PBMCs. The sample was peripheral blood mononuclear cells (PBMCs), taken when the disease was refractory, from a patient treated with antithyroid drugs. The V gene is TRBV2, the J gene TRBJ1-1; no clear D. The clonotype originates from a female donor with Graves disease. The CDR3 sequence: CASSDPGDEAFF. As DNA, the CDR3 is TGTGCCAGCAGTGACCCGGGCGATGAAGCTTTCTTT.